The 3 T cell receptor beta chains presented below share a single source sample, sequenced in a study of shared clonotypes between healthy human individuals. Here immunoSEQ multiplex PCR was the method, and the copy in TCRdb shows in-frame clones only, minus some. There are 650,000 to 800,000 clones in the sample; approximately 77% occur only once, and under 2% lies in the top ten. Sequencing was performed on memory CD4+ T cells sorted from blood. Specified subset: CD45RA-negative fraction. The receptors come from a woman in her 30s in good health.

Of note for this clone: A single base is all that separates this from a far larger clone, so a read error is likely. In the same sample, other DNA sequences code for this CDR3. The rearrangement links TRBV5-1 to TRBJ2-5, with a weak D call TRBD2 (6 bases). The ends were cut back, 3 bases at V and 3 bases at J, with 6 bases in the middle. Germline assignment: CDR1 SGHRS and CDR2 YFSETQ. The CDR3 loop spans 12 amino acids. CDR3 coding DNA: TGCGCCAGCAGCTCGGGGGAAGAGACCCAGTACTTC. It codes for CASSSGEETQYF.

The chain joins TRBV5-8 to TRBJ2-1; D could derive from TRBD1 or TRBD2 (5 bases each). CDR1 SGHTS and CDR2 YDEGEE come from the germline V gene. The CDR3 covers 15 residues. Deletions cut 6 bases from V and 0 bases from J, with 13 bases between. CDR3 amino acids: CASTMGVGSYNEQFF. The CDR3 nucleotides read TGTGCCAGCACCATGGGGGTAGGCTCCTACAATGAGCAGTTCTTC.

For the CDR3, the DNA is TGTGCCAGCAGCTGGACCGGGACAGGGGTAGCCAAAAGCTCCTACGAGCAGTACTTC. Protein: CASSWTGTGVAKSSYEQYF. The chain couples TRBV11-2 to TRBJ2-7, with TRBD1 matching over 10 bases. The length of the CDR3 is 19 residues. Germline V lookup: CDR1 SGHAT, CDR2 FQNNGV. After removal of 4 bases from V and 0 bases from J, the junction contained 15 bases not matched to a gene. The full variable domain, its missing parts supplied by reference TRBV11-2 and TRBJ2-7, is EAGVAQSPRYKIIEKRQSVAFWCNPISGHATLYWYQQILGQGPKLLIQFQNNGVVDDSQLPKDRFSAERLKGVDSTLKIQPAKLEDSAVYLCASSWTGTGVAKSSYEQYFGPGTRLTVT.